This T cell receptor beta chain was recovered during a study of cytomegalovirus exposure and HLA in healthy donors. The study, taken as a whole, reports: The tendency of first-cohort TCR clusters to co-occur in the approximately 110 validation repertoires was the finding of a later analysis. Under in vitro conditions, a few CMV-associated chains were confirmed as specific for CMV antigens.

Trimming shortened V by 2 bases and J by 5 bases, and 16 bases separated the two germline ends. This CDR3 spans 15 amino acids. In germline, CDR1 is SGHVS, CDR2 FQNEAQ. TCRdb keeps only in-frame clones here, not all; method: immunoSEQ multiplex PCR. Of 120,000 or so clones detected, about 90% appear once; the ten largest clones hold approximately 2.1%. Turning to this clone: What it recognizes is unknown.

The specimen was PBMCs. This clonotype was obtained from a woman between 18 and 29 years old in good health and CMV-seronegative. The chain is built from TRBV7-8 and TRBJ2-7; perhaps TRBD2 as D (6 bases). The CDR3 here is CASSLSRRGPHEQYF. For the CDR3, the DNA is TGTGCCAGCAGCTTATCCCGGCGGGGTCCCCACGAGCAGTACTTC. Full variable domain (missing parts from reference TRBV7-8 and TRBJ2-7): GAGVSQSPRYKVAKRGQDVALRCDPISGHVSLFWYQQALGQGPEFLTYFQNEAQLDKSGLPSDRFFAERPEGSVSTLKIQRTQQEDSAVYLCASSLSRRGPHEQYFGPGTRLTVT.